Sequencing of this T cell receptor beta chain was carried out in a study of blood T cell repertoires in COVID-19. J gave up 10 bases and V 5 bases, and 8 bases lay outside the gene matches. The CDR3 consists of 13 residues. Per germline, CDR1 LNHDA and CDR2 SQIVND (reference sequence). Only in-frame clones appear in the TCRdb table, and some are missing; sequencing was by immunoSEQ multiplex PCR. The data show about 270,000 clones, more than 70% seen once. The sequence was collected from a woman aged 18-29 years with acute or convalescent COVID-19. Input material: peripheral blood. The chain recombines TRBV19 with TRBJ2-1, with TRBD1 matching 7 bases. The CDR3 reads CASSSQGSGEQFF. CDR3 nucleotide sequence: TGTGCCAGTAGTTCACAGGGGTCTGGCGAGCAGTTCTTC.